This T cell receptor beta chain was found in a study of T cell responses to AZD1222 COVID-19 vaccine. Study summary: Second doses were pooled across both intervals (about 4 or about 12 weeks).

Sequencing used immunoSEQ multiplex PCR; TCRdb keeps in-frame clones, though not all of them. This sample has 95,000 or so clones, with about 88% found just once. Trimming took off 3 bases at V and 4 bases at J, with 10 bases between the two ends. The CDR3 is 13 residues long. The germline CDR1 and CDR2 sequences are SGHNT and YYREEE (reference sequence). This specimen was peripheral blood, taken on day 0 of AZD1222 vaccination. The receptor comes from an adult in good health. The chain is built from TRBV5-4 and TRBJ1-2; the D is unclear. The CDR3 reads CASSSEPSYGYTF. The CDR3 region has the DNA TGTGCCAGCAGCTCCGAACCGTCCTATGGCTACACCTTC.